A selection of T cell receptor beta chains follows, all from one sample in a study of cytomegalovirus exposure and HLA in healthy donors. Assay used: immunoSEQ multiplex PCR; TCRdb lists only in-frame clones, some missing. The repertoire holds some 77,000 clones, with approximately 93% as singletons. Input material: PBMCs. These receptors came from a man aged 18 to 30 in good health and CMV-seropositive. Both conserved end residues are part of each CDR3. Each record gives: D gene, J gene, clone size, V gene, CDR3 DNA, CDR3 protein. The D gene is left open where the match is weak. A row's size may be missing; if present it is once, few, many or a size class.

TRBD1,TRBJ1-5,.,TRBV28,TGTGCCAGCAGTTTTCGGCAGGGGGCGAGTTCGGGCAATCAGCCCCAGCATTTT,CASSFRQGASSGNQPQHF
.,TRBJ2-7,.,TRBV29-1,TGCAGCGTGGTACAGGGAACCTCCTACGAGCAGTACTTC,CSVVQGTSYEQYF
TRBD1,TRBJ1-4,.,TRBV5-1,TGCGCCAGCAGCGTACAGGGGGCAGGAGAAAAACTGTTTTTT,CASSVQGAGEKLFF
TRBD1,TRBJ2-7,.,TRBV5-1,TGCGCCAGCAGCGCCATCGCCGGGACAGGATTCGAGCAGTACTTC,CASSAIAGTGFEQYF
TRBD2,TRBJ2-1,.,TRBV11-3,TGTGCCAGCAGCTTACCCCTAGCGGGGGGGCATGAGCAGTTCTTC,CASSLPLAGGHEQFF
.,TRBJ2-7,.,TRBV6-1,TGTGCCAGCAGTGAACGCTCCAGGGTATCCTACGAGCAGTACTTC,CASSERSRVSYEQYF
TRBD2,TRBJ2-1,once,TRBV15,TGTGCCACCAGCAAACTAGCGGAGATATACAATGAGCAGTTCTTC,CATSKLAEIYNEQFF
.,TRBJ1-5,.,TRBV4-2,TGTGCCAGCAGCCAAGATCGGGGGGTAGGCCAGCCCCAGCATTTT,CASSQDRGVGQPQHF
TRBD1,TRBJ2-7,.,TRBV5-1,TGCGCCAGCAGCACAACGAGTTGGACAGGGCAGGACGAGCAGTACTTC,CASSTTSWTGQDEQYF
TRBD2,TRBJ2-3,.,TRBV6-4,TGTGCCAGCAGTGAAGCGGGGGGCACAGATACGCAGTATTTT,CASSEAGGTDTQYF
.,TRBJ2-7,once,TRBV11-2,TGTGCCAGCAGCCCCTTAGGGGGGGGCAACTCCTACGAGCAGTACTTC,CASSPLGGGNSYEQYF
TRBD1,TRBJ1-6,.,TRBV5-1,TGCGCCAGCAGCGAACAGGGGGCAAAGGAGTCCCTCCACTTT,CASSEQGAKESLHF
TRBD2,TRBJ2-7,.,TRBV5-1,TGCGCCAGCAGCTTGGCATTAGCGGGAGGGCACGAGCAGTACTTC,CASSLALAGGHEQYF
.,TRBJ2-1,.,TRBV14,TGTGCCAGCAGCCAAGACGAAAGGGGGTCGCAGTTCTTC,CASSQDERGSQFF
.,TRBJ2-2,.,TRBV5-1,TGCGCCAGCGGGCAGGGAACGAACACCGGGGAGCTGTTTTTT,CASGQGTNTGELFF
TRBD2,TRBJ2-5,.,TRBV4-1,TGCGCCAGCAGCCTTCTGGGGGGGGGAGAGACCCAGTACTTC,CASSLLGGGETQYF
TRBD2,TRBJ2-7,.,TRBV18,TGTGCCAGCTCACCGGGGGGGAGCGGGGGAGCCTACGAGCAGTACTTC,CASSPGGSGGAYEQYF
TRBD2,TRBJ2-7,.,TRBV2,TGTGCCAGCCTGGGCCTAGCGGGAGCACACGAGCAGTACTTC,CASLGLAGAHEQYF
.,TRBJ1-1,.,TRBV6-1,TGTGCCAGCAGTGATGTCCCAACTGGGCCAAACACTGAAGCTTTCTTT,CASSDVPTGPNTEAFF
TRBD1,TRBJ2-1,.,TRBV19,TGTGCCAGTACCCAGGGGGCGACGAGGAACTACAATGAGCAGTTCTTC,CASTQGATRNYNEQFF
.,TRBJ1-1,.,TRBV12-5,TGTGCCAATTCCCGAAACAGGCACACTGAAGCTTTCTTT,CANSRNRHTEAFF
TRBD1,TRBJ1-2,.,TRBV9,TGTGCCAGCAGCGCATCCGGGACAGGGTCTGGAAGCTATGGCTACACCTTC,CASSASGTGSGSYGYTF
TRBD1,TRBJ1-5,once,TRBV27,TGTGCCAGCAGTCCCCGGGACAGGGCAGGCAATCAGCCCCAGCATTTT,CASSPRDRAGNQPQHF
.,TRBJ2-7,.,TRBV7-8,TGTGCCAGCAGCCAGCTCCAGGGCGTTCCCTACGAGCAGTACTTC,CASSQLQGVPYEQYF
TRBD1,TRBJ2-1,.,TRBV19,TGTGCCAGTAGTAGGGGGACAGGGAACATTAGGAGTGAGCAGTTCTTC,CASSRGTGNIRSEQFF
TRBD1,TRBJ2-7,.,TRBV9,TGTGCCAGCAGCGAACAGGGGAGAGGTTGGGAGCAGTACTTC,CASSEQGRGWEQYF
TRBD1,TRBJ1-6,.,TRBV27,TGTGCCAGCAGACCCCAGGGGGATTCACCCCTCCACTTT,CASRPQGDSPLHF
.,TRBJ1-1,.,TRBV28,TGTGCCAGCAGTCTTATGGGGCCTCCCAACACTGAAGCTTTCTTT,CASSLMGPPNTEAFF